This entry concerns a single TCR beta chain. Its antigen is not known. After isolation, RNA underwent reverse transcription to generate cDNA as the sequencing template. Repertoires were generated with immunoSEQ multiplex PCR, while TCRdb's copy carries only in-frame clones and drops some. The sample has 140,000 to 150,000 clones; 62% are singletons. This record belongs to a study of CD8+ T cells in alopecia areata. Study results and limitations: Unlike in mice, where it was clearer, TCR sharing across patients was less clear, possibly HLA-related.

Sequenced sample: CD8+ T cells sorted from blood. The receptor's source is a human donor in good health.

The CDR3 is CASSPGSPYEQYF. As DNA, the CDR3 is TGTGCCAGCAGCCCGGGTTCCCCGTACGAGCAGTACTTC. The chain uses TRBV7-9 and TRBJ2-7; D not resolved. The V gene lost 5 bases and the J gene lost 4 bases, with 12 bases spanning the gap. The CDR3 covers 13 residues. CDR1 and CDR2 from the germline V gene are SEHNR and FQNEAQ (reference sequence).